The TCR beta chain described here comes from a study of blood T cell repertoires in COVID-19. Study-wide context: The origin of the acute and convalescent COVID-19 samples was the United States, Italy and Spain.

Original handling: Using reference gene primer amplification, nucleated cell counts were estimated. Assay used: immunoSEQ multiplex PCR; TCRdb lists only in-frame clones, some missing. For V, J and clone size, that table is used; D and trimming come from the DNA. The sample shows some 130,000 clones, around 73% of them seen only once. V shed 6 bases and J 7 bases; nucleotides not matched to a gene: 7. This CDR3 comprises 13 residues. The germline V gene has CDR1 MNHEY and CDR2 SVGAGI. The chain couples TRBV6-5 to TRBJ2-5, with TRBD1 identical over 8 bases. The TCR comes from a man in his 60s who had recovered from COVID-19. Input material: peripheral blood. CDR3 sequence: CASRTGDPGTQYF. Here the CDR3 DNA reads TGTGCCAGCAGGACAGGGGACCCCGGGACCCAGTACTTC.